The 15 T cell receptor beta chains below were found in one sample sequenced in a study of T cells after yellow fever vaccination. MiXCR, applied by TCRdb to the 5' RACE reads, yields one record per CDR3 protein. The sample carries about 300,000 distinct CDR3 sequences, 7.5% to 9% recorded once. This sample comprised CD4+ T cells sorted from PBMCs, obtained 5 days after the yellow fever booster vaccination. These receptors came from a man younger than 35 who received the YFV17D yellow fever vaccine.

This clonotype appeared a few times. The chain has TRBV20-1 and TRBJ2-1; D unresolved. This CDR3 is built from 13 residues. CDR1 is DFQATT and CDR2 is SNEGSKA in the germline V gene (reference sequence). V lost 6 bases and J 1 base, leaving 10 bases between the germline ends. CDR3 DNA: TGCAGTGCACCAGCGAGGTCCTACAATGAGCAGTTCTTC. Translated, it gives CSAPARSYNEQFF.

This clonotype was seen repeatedly, ten times or more. This chain uses TRBV5-4 with TRBJ2-5; D possibly corresponds to TRBD1 (6 bases). The V end was cut by 4 bases, the J end by 1 base, with 14 bases between. CDR3 length equals 15 residues. Germline V gene data show CDR1 as SGHNT and CDR2 as YYREEE (reference sequence). Here the CDR3 DNA reads TGTGCCAGCAGCGGCCCACAGGGCCCCCAAGAGACCCAGTACTTC. It codes for CASSGPQGPQETQYF.

The table lists this clonotype with a few counts. CDR3 in amino acids: CASSFGTLNTDTQYF. CDR3 in DNA: TGTGCCAGCAGCTTCGGCACCCTGAACACAGATACGCAGTATTTT. The chain recombines TRBV5-5 with TRBJ2-3, with D unresolved. V shed 2 bases and J shed 2 bases, with 12 bases lying between them. The CDR3 spans 15 residues. The germline gives CDR1 SGHKS, CDR2 YYEKEE (reference sequence).

This clonotype was picked up a small number of times. This sequence joins TRBV7-2 and TRBJ2-7; the match to TRBD2 covers 9 bases. V shed 5 bases, J shed 3 bases, and the junction held 5 bases outside the gene matches. Germline assignment: CDR1 SGHTA and CDR2 FQGNSA. CDR3 size: 14 residues. In nucleotides, the CDR3 is TGTGCCAGCAGCCTGGCGGGGGGGGGCTACGAGCAGTACGTC. Protein product: CASSLAGGGYEQYV.

This clonotype was seen a few times. The chain combines TRBV7-3 with TRBJ1-6; D is unresolved. Germline V lookup: CDR1 SGHTA, CDR2 FQGTGA. The CDR3 is 14 amino acids. The V gene lost 4 bases and the J gene lost 7 bases, with 11 bases spanning the gap. The CDR3: CASSSTARNSPLHF. The CDR3 DNA is TGTGCCAGCAGCTCGACGGCCCGAAATTCACCCCTCCACTTT. Together with reference TRBV7-3 and TRBJ1-6, the CDR3 gives the full variable domain: GAGVSQTPSNKVTEKGKYVELRCDPISGHTALYWYRQSLGQGPEFLIYFQGTGAADDSGLPNDRFFAVRPEGSVSTLKIQRTERGDSAVYLCASSSTARNSPLHFGNGTRLTVT.

The chain recombines TRBV21-1 with TRBJ1-5; the table's D call of TRBD1 was not tested on the DNA. TRBV21-1 is termed a pseudogene. The CDR3 runs to 18 residues. This CDR3 is CASSLTRDRYKEDQPQHF. The CDR3 region has the DNA TGTGCCAGCAGCCTAACCCGGGACAGGTACAAAGAGGACCAGCCCCAGCATTTT.

In its sample, this clonotype was seen a few times. The J gene is TRBJ1-2, the V gene TRBV11-2; 8 bases align to TRBD1. The CDR3 extends over 15 amino acids. Germline values: CDR1 SGHAT, CDR2 FQNNGV. The trim removed 5 bases at V and 3 bases at J, leaving 8 bases unmatched. The CDR3 sequence: CASSARATGDYGYTF. The CDR3 DNA reads TGTGCCAGCAGCGCCCGCGCGACAGGGGACTATGGCTACACCTTC.

This clonotype was counted at least ten times. CDR3 protein: CASSRGGGQTDTQYF. CDR3 nucleotides: TGCGCCAGCAGCCGGGGAGGGGGGCAAACAGATACGCAGTATTTT. The chain combines TRBV4-3 with TRBJ2-3; D possibly corresponds to TRBD2 (7 bases). V was trimmed by 4 bases and J by 3 bases, leaving 14 bases between them. The CDR3 is 15 amino acids. CDR1 and CDR2 from the germline V gene are LGHNA and YSLEER.

The chain couples TRBV3-1 to TRBJ2-6, with D uncertain. Germline values: CDR1 LGHDT, CDR2 YNNKEL (reference sequence). The CDR3 is 16 residues long. The ends were cut back, 1 base at V and 0 bases at J, with 7 bases in the middle. The CDR3 coding sequence is TGTGCCAGCAGCCAAGGCGTGGCCTCTGGGGCCAACGTCCTGACTTTC. This translates into CASSQGVASGANVLTF.

This clonotype showed up just a few times. CDR3 sequence (DNA): TGTGCCATCTCCGAGCCCGTGGGGACCCAGTACTTC. Its protein product is CAISEPVGTQYF. The rearrangement joins TRBV10-3 to TRBJ2-5; D is uncertain. CDR3 length: 12 residues. V was pared by 8 bases and J by 7 bases, with 14 bases between. Germline values: CDR1 ENHRY, CDR2 SYGVKD.

The J gene is TRBJ2-5, the V gene TRBV5-4; D is possibly TRBD1 or TRBD2 (5 bases each). In germline, CDR1 is SGHNT, CDR2 YYREEE (reference sequence). V was trimmed by 6 bases and J by 5 bases, leaving 11 bases between them. This CDR3 has 12 residues. The CDR3 DNA reads as TGTGCCAGCAATGCAGAGGGGGAGACCCAGTACTTC. It encodes CASNAEGETQYF. The full variable domain, in which reference TRBV5-4 and TRBJ2-5 provide the parts outside the CDR3, is ETGVTQSPTHLIKTRGQQVTLRCSSQSGHNTVSWYQQALGQGPQFIFQYYREEENGRGNFPPRFSGLQFPNYSSELNVNALELDDSALYLCASNAEGETQYFGPGTRLLVL.

This clonotype was detected ten times or more. V usage is TRBV2 and J usage is TRBJ2-1; the match to TRBD1 covers 10 bases. This CDR3 comprises 15 residues. The germline gives CDR1 SNHLY, CDR2 FYNNEI. V dropped 6 bases and J dropped 4; count of bases not matched to a gene: 6. The DNA of the CDR3 is TGTGCCAGCAGCCCAGGGGACAGGGGATACAATGAGCAGTTCTTC. This translates into CASSPGDRGYNEQFF.

In this sample, this clonotype turned up a few times. The chain uses TRBV7-2 and TRBJ2-1; 10 bases match TRBD2. The CDR3 spans 13 residues. Losses at the gene ends were 0 bases for V and 15 bases for J; bases not matched to a gene: 5. Germline V lookup: CDR1 SGHTA, CDR2 FQGNSA. The CDR3 DNA sequence: TGTGCCAGCAGCTTAGCTAGCGGGGGGAAGGCGTTCTTC. This translates into CASSLASGGKAFF.

This clonotype was observed many times. The V gene is TRBV27, the J gene TRBJ2-7; perhaps TRBD2 as D (5 bases). The germline V gene encodes CDR1 MNHEY and CDR2 SMNVEV (reference sequence). The CDR3 extends over 16 amino acids. Trimming pared 3 bases from V and 2 bases from J, leaving 17 bases between. The CDR3, as DNA: TGTGCCAGCAGTTTCAAGTTTGGAGGCAGTACCTACGAGCAGTACTTC. Protein product: CASSFKFGGSTYEQYF.

V usage is TRBV20-1 and J usage is TRBJ2-5, with 8 bases lining up with TRBD2. This CDR3 is 13 amino acids long. The germline CDR1 and CDR2 sequences are DFQATT and SNEGSKA (reference sequence). The trim removed 5 bases at V and 3 bases at J, leaving 5 bases unmatched. The CDR3 DNA is TGCAGTGCTGCCGCACTAGCGGAAGAGACCCAGTACTTC. Amino acids: CSAAALAEETQYF.